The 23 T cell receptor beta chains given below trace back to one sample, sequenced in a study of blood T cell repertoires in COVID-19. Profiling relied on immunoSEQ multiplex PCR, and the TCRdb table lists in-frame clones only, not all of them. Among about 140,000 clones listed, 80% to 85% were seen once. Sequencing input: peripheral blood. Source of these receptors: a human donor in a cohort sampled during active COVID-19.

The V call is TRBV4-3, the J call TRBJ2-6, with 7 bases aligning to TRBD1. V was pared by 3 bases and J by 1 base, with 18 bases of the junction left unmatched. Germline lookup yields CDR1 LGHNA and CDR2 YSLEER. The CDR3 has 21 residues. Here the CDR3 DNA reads TGCGCCAGCAGCCATCAATCGACAGGGCCCCCGGATGGTTCTGGGGCCAACGTCCTGACTTTC. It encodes CASSHQSTGPPDGSGANVLTF.

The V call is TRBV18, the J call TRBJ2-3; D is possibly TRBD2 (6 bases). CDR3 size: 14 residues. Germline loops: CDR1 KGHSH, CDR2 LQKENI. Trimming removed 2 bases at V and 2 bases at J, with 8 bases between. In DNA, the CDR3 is TGTGCCAGCTCACCAGGGGGGTTCACAGATACGCAGTATTTT. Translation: CASSPGGFTDTQYF.

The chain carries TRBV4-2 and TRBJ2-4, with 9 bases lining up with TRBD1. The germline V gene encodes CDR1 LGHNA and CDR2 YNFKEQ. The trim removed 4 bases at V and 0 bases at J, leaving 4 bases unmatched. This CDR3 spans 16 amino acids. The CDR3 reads CASSPRQGVAKNIQYF. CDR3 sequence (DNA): TGTGCCAGCAGCCCTCGACAGGGGGTAGCCAAAAACATTCAGTACTTC.

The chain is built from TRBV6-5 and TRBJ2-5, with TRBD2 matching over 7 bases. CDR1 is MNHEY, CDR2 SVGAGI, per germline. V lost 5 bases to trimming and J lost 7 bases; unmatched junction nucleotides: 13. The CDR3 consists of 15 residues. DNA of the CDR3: TGTGCCAGCAGTCCCGCAGGGAGGGAGTTTGGGACCCAGTACTTC. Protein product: CASSPAGREFGTQYF.

The CDR3 coding sequence is TGTGCCAGCTCACCCCCCCCGGGCACAGATACGCAGTATTTT. This sequence encodes CASSPPPGTDTQYF. The chain recombines TRBV18 with TRBJ2-3; D is uncertain. The CDR3 has 14 residues. V shed 3 bases and J shed 1 base, with 8 bases lying between them. Germline V lookup: CDR1 KGHSH, CDR2 LQKENI. Full variable domain (outside the CDR3, taken from reference TRBV18 and TRBJ2-3): NAGVMQNPRHLVRRRGQEARLRCSPMKGHSHVYWYRQLPEEGLKFMVYLQKENIIDESGMPKERFSAEFPKEGPSILRIQQVVRGDSAAYFCASSPPPGTDTQYFGPGTRLTVL.

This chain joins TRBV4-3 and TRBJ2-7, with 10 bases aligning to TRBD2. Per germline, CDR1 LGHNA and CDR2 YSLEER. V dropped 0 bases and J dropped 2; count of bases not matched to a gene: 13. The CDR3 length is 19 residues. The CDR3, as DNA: TGCGCCAGCAGCCAAGAAGATGGGGTAAGGACTAGCGGAACCTACGAGCAGTACTTC. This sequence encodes CASSQEDGVRTSGTYEQYF.

The CDR3 loop is CASSVRGGNEQFF. CDR3 nucleotide sequence: TGTGCCAGCAGCGTACGCGGCGGCAATGAGCAGTTCTTC. V gene TRBV9 combines with J gene TRBJ2-1; D is unclear. Germline V CDR1 and CDR2: SGDLS, YYNGEE. The CDR3 contains 13 residues. Deletions cut 1 base from V and 6 bases from J, with 8 bases between.

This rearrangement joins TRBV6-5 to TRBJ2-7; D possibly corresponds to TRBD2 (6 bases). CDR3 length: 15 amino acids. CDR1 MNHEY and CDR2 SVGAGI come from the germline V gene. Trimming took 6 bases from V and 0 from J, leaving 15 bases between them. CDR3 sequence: CASSTTRAGSYEQYF. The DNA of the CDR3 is TGTGCCAGCAGCACCACAAGAGCGGGCTCCTACGAGCAGTACTTC.

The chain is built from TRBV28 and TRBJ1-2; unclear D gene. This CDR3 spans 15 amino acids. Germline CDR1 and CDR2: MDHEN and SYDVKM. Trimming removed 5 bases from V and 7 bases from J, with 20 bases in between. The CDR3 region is CASSPHPGTVGGYTF. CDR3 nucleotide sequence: TGTGCCAGCAGTCCACATCCCGGTACAGTTGGTGGCTACACCTTC.

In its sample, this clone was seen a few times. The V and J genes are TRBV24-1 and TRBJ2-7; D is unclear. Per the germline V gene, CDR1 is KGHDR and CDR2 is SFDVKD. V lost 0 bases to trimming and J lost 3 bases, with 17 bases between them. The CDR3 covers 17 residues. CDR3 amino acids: CATSDLRSSPPFYEQYF. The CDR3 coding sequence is TGTGCCACCAGTGATTTGCGGTCGTCTCCCCCTTTCTACGAGCAGTACTTC.

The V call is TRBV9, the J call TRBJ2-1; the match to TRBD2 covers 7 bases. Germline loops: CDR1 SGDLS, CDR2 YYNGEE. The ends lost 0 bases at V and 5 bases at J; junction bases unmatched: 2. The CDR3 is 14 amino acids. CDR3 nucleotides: TGTGCCAGCAGCGTAGGGACTAGTAACAATGAGCAGTTCTTC. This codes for CASSVGTSNNEQFF.

CDR3 nucleotide sequence: TGTGCCATCAGTGACCTGGGACTAGCGGGAGGTGGGGAGCAGTTCTTC. Protein: CAISDLGLAGGGEQFF. V gene TRBV10-3 combines with J gene TRBJ2-1, with 15 bases aligning to TRBD2. The CDR3 length is 16 residues. With 3 bases clipped from V and 10 bases from J, the junction kept 7 bases outside the gene matches. The germline CDR1 and CDR2 sequences are ENHRY and SYGVKD.

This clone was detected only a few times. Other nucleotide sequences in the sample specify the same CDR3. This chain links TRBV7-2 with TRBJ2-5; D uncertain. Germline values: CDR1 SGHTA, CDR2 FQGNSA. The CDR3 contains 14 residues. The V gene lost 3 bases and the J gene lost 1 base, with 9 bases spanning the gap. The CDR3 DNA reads TGTGCCAGCAGCTTGGTGGCCCCCCAAGAGACCCAGTACTTC. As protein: CASSLVAPQETQYF.

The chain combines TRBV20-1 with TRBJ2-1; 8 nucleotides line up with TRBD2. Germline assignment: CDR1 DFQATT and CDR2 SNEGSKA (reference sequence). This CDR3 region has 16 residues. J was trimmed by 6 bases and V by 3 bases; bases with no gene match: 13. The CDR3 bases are TGCAGTGCTAGTGGGGGGATGGGGACTAGACCCAATGAGCAGTTCTTC. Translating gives CSASGGMGTRPNEQFF.

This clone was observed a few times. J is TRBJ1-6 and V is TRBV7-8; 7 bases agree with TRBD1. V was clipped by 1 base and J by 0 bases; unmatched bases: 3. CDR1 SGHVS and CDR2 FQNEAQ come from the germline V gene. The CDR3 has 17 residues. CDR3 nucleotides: TGTGCCAGCAGCTTAGAATACAGGGGCTCCTATAATTCACCCCTCCACTTT. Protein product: CASSLEYRGSYNSPLHF.

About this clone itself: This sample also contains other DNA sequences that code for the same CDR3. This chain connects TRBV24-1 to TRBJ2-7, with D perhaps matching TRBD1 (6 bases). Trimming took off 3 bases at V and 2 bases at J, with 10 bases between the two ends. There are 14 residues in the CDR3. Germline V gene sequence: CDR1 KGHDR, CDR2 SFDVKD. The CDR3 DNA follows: TGTGCCACCAGTGATGGGGGCGCGACCTACGAGCAGTACTTC. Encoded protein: CATSDGGATYEQYF.

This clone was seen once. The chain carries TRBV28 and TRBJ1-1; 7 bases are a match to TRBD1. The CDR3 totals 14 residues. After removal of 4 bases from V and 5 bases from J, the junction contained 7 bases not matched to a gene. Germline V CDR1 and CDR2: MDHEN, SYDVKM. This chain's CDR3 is CASSSTRQGTEAFF. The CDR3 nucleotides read TGTGCCAGCAGTTCCACCCGACAGGGTACTGAAGCTTTCTTT.

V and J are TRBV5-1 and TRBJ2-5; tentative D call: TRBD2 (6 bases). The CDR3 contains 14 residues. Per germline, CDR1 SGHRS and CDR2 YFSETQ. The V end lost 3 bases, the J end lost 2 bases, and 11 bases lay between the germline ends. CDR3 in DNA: TGCGCCAGCAGCTCCGCGGGGACTCAAGAGACCCAGTACTTC. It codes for CASSSAGTQETQYF.

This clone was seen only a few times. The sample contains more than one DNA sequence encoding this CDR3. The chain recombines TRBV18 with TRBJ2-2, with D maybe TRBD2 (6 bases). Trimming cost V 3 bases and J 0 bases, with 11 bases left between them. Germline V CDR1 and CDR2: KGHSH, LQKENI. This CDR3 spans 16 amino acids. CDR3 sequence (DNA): TGTGCCAGCTCACCGCGGGGCACCGCGAACACCGGGGAGCTGTTTTTT. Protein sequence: CASSPRGTANTGELFF.

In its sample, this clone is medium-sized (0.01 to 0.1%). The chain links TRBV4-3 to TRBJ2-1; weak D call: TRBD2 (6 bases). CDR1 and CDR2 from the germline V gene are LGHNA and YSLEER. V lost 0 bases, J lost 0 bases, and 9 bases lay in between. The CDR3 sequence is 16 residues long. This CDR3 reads CASSQDAGSSYNEQFF. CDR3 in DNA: TGCGCCAGCAGCCAAGATGCGGGGAGCTCCTACAATGAGCAGTTCTTC.

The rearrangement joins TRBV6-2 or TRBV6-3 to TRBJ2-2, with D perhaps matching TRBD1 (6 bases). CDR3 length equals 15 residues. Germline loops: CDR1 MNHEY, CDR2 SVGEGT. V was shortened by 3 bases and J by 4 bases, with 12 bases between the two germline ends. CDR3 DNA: TGTGCCAGCAGTTATAACAGGGTTGCCACCGGGGAGCTGTTTTTT. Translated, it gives CASSYNRVATGELFF.

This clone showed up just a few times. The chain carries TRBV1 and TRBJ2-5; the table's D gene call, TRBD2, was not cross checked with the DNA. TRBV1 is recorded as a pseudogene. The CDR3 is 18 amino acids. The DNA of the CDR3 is TGCACCAGCAGCCCTAGCGGGAGGGCCATGGATAAACAAGAGACCCAGTACTTC. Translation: CTSSPSGRAMDKQETQYF.

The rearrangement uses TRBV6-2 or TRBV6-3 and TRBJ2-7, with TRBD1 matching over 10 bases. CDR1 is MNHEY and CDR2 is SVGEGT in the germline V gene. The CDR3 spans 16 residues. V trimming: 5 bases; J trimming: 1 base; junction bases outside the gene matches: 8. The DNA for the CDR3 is TGTGCCAGCAGTCGTGAGACAGGGGGCGTTTCCTACGAGCAGTACTTC. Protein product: CASSRETGGVSYEQYF.